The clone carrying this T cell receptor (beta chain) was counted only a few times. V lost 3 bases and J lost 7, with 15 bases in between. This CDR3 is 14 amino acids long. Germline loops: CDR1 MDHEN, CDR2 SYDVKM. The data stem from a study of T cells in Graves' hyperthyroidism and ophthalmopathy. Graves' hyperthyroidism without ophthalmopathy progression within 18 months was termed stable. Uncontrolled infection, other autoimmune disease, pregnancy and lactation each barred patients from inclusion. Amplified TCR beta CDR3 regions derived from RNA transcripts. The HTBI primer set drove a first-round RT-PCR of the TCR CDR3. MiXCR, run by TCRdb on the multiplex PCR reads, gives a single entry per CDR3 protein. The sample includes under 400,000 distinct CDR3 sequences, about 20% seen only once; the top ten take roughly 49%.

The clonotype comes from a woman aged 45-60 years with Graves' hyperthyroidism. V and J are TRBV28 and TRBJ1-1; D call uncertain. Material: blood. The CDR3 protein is CASSFYPGAVEAFF. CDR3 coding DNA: TGTGCCAGCAGTTTCTACCCGGGAGCAGTTGAAGCTTTCTTT.